Sequencing of this T cell receptor (beta chain) was carried out in a study of PD-1 blockade in mismatch repair-deficient tumors. Whole-study context: Patients had about a dozen mismatch repair-deficient cancer types and were previously treated and progressing. Study-level findings and limits: Tumor-resident clones, often absent from pretreatment blood, expanded after pembrolizumab and then contracted.

Germline V gene lookup returns CDR1 MNHNY and CDR2 SVGAGI (reference sequence). V lost 6 bases, J lost 2 bases, and 4 bases stayed unmatched. CDR3 length: 14 residues. Some clones are missing from TCRdb's copy, which holds only in-frame ones; the method was immunoSEQ multiplex PCR. The sample records approximately 23,000 clones, approximately 84% being singletons. Every patient had mismatch repair deficiency by PCR or immunohistochemistry. A few pembrolizumab responders had their TCRs sequenced. Note on this clone: As yet, its antigen is unknown.

This receptor was taken from an adult with mismatch repair-deficient cancer. The sequences come from PBMCs, collected before pembrolizumab treatment. The chain carries TRBV6-6 and TRBJ1-2; 9 nucleotides match TRBD1. As DNA, the CDR3 is TGTGCCAGCAGGACACAGGGGGCAAACTATGGCTACACCTTC. The encoded protein is CASRTQGANYGYTF.